This record looks at one T cell receptor beta chain sequence and its context. It lacks a known antigen. No much larger clonotype is one base removed from it; base qualities were not supplied. This specimen belongs to a study of cytomegalovirus exposure and HLA in healthy donors (TCRdb year 2017). Notes on the research overall: A later analysis indicated that the 95 to 150 validation repertoires were generated on the platform also employed for the 600 to 750 repertoires of the first cohort. The aim of the study was to test whether cataloging public T cell receptors could identify signatures of past pathogen exposure. Besides the first cohort of roughly 700 subjects, a separate validation cohort made up of about 120 different subjects was used. To predict cytomegalovirus infection status, the study combined high-throughput TCR immunosequencing, statistical association of individual TCRs with disease status, and machine learning. Overall study results and their limits: Subsequent analysis determined that TCRs grouped into clusters in the first cohort also showed a tendency toward co-occurrence across the roughly 110 validation repertoires, and approximately 93% of cluster scores exceeded 0. The validation cohort had no HLA typing available for a later analysis, so co-occurrence within that cohort was assessed over all 120 or so repertoires. While some public TCRs were present in many individuals, most TCR sequences turned up only very rarely across donors. Three of the identified cytomegalovirus-associated TCR beta chains were confirmed in vitro to be specific for cytomegalovirus antigens. In the study, some 160 TCR beta chains were listed as associated with cytomegalovirus. The classifier was reported to diagnose cytomegalovirus status with high specificity and sensitivity in both the original and validation cohorts. According to the authors, the approach could potentially be generalized to other disease states and immunological phenotypes.

According to the germline V gene, CDR1 reads SNHLY and CDR2 reads FYNNEI. The CDR3 covers 15 residues, taking in both the cysteine and the phenylalanine. Only the CDR3 DNA is retained, 45 bases long and in frame from the first base. Trimming takes 3 bases from V and 0 bases from J, and the germline ends sit 11 bases apart. The donors were included in the validation cohort of some 120 subjects, a group kept apart from the roughly 670-subject first cohort. Library generation was performed with the immunoSEQ multiplex PCR assay. As for the authors' bioinformatics: A statistical classification framework was developed to diagnose cytomegalovirus status using the catalog of TCR beta chain sequences. TCRdb's version of the immuneACCESS table is confined to in-frame rearrangements and falls short of the full clone set. An unresolved V gene accounts for under half of the shortfall where checked; the remainder is of unknown origin. That table gives V, J and clone size, and the DNA gave D and trimming. In this sample the table shows 55,000 to 70,000 clones, 85% to 95% of which occur a single time. Approximately 2.3% of the sample lies in the top ten.

The receptor was derived from a man aged 18 to 29 in good health and CMV-seronegative. In this chain, TRBV2 is recombined with TRBJ1-1; perhaps TRBD1 is the D gene, with 6 bases matching. Specimen: PBMCs. The CDR3: CASSDSRGLNTEAFF. The base sequence is TGTGCCAGCAGTGATTCCAGGGGATTGAACACTGAAGCTTTCTTT.